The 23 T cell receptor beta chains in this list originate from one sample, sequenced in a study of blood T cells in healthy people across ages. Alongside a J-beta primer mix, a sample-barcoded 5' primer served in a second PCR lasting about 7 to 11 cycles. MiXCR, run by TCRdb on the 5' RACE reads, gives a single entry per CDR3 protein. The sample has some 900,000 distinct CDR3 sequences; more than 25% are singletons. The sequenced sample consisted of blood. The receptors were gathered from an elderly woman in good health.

CDR3 bases: TGCGCCAGCAGCCGATCTGGCGCTAGCGTAGCCTACAATGAGCAGTTCTTC. Encoded protein: CASSRSGASVAYNEQFF. V usage is TRBV5-1 and J usage is TRBJ2-1; tentative D call: TRBD2 (6 bases). Trimming left V 4 bases short and J 2 bases short, with 19 bases between. CDR3 length: 17 amino acids. Germline V gene sequence: CDR1 SGHRS, CDR2 YFSETQ.

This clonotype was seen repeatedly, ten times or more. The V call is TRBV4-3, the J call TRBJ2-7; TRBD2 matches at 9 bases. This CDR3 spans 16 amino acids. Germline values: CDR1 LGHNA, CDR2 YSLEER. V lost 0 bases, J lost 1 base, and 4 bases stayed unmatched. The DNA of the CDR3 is TGCGCCAGCAGCCAAGAGGAGACTAGCGGTTCCTACGAGCAGTACTTC. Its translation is CASSQEETSGSYEQYF.

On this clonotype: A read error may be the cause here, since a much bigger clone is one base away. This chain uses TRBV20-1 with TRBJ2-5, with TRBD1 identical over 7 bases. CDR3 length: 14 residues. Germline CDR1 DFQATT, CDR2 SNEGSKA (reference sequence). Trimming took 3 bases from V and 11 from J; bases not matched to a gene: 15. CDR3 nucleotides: TGCAGTGCTAGGTATTCGACAGGGAACGATGAGCAGTACTTC. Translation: CSARYSTGNDEQYF.

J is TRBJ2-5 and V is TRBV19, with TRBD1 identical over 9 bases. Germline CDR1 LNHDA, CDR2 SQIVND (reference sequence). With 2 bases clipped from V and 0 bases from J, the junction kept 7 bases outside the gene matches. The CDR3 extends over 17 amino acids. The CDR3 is CASSIKWTGVNQETQYF. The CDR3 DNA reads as TGTGCCAGTAGTATAAAGTGGACAGGGGTCAACCAAGAGACCCAGTACTTC.

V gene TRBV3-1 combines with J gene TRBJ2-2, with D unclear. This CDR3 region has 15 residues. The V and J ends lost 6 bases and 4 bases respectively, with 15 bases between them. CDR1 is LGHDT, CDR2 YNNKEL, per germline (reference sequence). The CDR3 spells CASSPLTGFTGELFF. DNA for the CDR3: TGTGCCAGCAGTCCTTTGACCGGCTTCACCGGGGAGCTGTTTTTT.

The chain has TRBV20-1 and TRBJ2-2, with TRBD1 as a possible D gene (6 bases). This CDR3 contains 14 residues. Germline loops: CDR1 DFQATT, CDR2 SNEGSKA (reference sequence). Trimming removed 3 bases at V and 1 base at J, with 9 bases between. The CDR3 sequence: CSARSTGNTGELFF. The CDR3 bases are TGCAGTGCTAGGTCGACAGGGAACACCGGGGAGCTGTTTTTT.

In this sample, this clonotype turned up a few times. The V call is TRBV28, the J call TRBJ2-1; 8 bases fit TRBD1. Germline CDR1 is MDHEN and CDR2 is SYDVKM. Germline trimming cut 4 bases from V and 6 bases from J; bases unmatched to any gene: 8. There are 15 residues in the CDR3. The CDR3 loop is CASSSDRVRGNEQFF. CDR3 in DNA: TGTGCCAGCAGTTCGGACAGGGTCAGGGGCAATGAGCAGTTCTTC. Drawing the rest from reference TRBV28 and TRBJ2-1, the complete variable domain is DVKVTQSSRYLVKRTGEKVFLECVQDMDHENMFWYRQDPGLGLRLIYFSYDVKMKEKGDIPEGYSVSREKKERFSLILESASTNQTSMYLCASSSDRVRGNEQFFGPGTRLTVL.

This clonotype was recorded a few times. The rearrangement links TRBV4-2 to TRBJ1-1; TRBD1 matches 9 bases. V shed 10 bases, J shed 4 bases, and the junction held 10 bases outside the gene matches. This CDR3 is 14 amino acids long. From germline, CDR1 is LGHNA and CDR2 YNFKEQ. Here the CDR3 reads CATAQGAKSTEAFF. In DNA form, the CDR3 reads TGTGCCACAGCACAGGGGGCGAAATCCACTGAAGCTTTCTTT.

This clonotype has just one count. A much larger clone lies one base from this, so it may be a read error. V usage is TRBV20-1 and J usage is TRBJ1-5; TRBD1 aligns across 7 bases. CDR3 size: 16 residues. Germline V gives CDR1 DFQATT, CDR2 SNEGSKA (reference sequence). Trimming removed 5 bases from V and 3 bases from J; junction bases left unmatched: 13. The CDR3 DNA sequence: TGCAGTGCTGGGGGATTCACGGGACAGCTCAATCAGCCCCAGCATTTT. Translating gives CSAGGFTGQLNQPQHF.

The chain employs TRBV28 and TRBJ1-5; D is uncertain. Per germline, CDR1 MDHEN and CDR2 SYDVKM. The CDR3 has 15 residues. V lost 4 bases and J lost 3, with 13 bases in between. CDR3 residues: CASSSLDANNQPQHF. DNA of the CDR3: TGTGCCAGCAGTTCTCTGGACGCGAACAATCAGCCCCAGCATTTT.

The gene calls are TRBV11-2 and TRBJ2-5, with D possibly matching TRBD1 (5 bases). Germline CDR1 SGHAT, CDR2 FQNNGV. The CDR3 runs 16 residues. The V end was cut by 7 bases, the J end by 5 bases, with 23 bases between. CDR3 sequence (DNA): TGTGCCAGCACCATAAACTCCGGCTACAGGAGCGAGACCCAGTACTTC. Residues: CASTINSGYRSETQYF.

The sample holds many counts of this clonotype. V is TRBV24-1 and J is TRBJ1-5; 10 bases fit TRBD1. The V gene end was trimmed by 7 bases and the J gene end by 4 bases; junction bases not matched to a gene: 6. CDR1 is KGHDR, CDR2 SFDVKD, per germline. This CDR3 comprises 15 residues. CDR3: CATRPGTGENQPQHF. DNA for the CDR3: TGTGCCACCAGGCCCGGGACAGGGGAAAATCAGCCCCAGCATTTT.

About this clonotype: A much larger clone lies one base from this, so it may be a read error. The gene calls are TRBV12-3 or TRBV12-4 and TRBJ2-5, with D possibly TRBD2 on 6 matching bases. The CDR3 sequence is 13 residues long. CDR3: CASPGSGPETPYF. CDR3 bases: TGTGCCAGCCCCGGTAGCGGCCCAGAGACCCCGTACTTC.

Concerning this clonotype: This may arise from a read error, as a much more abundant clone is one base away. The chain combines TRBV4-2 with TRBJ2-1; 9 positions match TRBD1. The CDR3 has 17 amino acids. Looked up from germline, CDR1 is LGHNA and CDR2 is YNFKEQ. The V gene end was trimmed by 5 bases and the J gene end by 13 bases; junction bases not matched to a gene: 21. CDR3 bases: TGTGCCAGCAGCAGTCTCGGGACAGGGACGTCGGGAGAGACCCAGTTCTTC. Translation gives CASSSLGTGTSGETQFF.

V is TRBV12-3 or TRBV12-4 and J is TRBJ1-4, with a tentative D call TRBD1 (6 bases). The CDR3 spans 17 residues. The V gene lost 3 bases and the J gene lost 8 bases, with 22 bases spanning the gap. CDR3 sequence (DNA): TGTGCCAGCAGTTTCAGAGCCCGGACAGCGGTCTGGGAAAAACTGTTTTTT. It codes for CASSFRARTAVWEKLFF.

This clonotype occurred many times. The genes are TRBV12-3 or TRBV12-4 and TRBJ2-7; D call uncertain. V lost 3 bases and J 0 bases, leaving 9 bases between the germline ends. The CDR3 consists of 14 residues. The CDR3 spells CASSFGGLSYEQYF. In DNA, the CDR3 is TGTGCCAGCAGTTTCGGCGGTCTCTCCTACGAGCAGTACTTC.

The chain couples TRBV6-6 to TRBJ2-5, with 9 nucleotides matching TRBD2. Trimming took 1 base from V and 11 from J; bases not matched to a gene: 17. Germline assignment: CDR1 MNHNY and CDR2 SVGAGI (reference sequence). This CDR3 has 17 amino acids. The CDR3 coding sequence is TGTGCCAGCAGTTACTTTGGCGGCGGGGGGGCCAGCAATGAGCAGTACTTC. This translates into CASSYFGGGGASNEQYF.

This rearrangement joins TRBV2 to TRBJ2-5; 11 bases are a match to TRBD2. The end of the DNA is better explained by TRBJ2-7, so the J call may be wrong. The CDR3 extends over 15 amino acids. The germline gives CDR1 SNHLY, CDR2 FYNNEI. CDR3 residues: CASSYLAGGFREQYF. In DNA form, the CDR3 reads TGTGCCAGCAGCTACCTAGCGGGGGGATTCCGCGAGCAGTACTTC.

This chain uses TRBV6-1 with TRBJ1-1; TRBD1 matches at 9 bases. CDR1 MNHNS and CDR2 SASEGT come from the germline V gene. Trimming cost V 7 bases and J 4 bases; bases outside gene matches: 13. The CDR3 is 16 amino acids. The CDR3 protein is CASKMVDRGGCTEAFF. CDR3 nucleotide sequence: TGTGCCAGCAAGATGGTGGACAGGGGAGGATGCACTGAAGCTTTCTTT.

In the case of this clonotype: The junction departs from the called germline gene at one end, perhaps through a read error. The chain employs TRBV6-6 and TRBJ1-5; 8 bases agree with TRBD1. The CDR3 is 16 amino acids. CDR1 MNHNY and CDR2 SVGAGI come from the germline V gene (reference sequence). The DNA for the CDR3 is TGTGCCAGCAGCCACGGACAGGGCTCTGGCAATCGGCCCCAGCATTTT. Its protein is CASSHGQGSGNRPQHF.

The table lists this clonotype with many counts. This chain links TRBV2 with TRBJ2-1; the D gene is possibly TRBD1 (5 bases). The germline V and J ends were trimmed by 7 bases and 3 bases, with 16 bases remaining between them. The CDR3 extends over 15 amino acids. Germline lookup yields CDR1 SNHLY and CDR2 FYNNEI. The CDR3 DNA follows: TGTGCCAGCACTGACGTAAGGGGTAGCTACAATGAGCAGTTCTTC. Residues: CASTDVRGSYNEQFF.

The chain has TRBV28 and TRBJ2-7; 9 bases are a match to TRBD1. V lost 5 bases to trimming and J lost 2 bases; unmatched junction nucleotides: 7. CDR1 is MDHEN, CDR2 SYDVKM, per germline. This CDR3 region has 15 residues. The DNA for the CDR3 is TGTGCCAGCAGTCCCGGGACAGGGCCCCCCTACGAGCAGTACTTC. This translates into CASSPGTGPPYEQYF.

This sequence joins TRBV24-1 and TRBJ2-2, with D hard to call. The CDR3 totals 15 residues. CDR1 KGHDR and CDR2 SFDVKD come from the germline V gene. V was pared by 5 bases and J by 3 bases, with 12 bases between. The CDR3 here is CATSVSNSYTGELFF. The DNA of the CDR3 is TGTGCCACCAGTGTTAGTAACAGCTACACCGGGGAGCTGTTTTTT.